The 2 T cell receptor beta chains given below trace back to one sample, sequenced in a study of blood T cells in healthy people across ages. For the second PCR, which ran for roughly 6 to 11 cycles, a sample-barcoded 5' primer and a J-beta primer mix were used. One entry per CDR3 protein, called by TCRdb with MiXCR from the 5' RACE reads. The sample comprises fewer than 2,000,000 distinct CDR3 sequences, roughly two fifths of which are singletons, and roughly 24% rests with the top ten. Sequences were obtained from blood. All receptors derive from a human donor in good health.

The gene calls are TRBV27 and TRBJ2-3; the D is unclear. V lost 3 bases, J lost 2 bases, and 6 bases lay in between. The germline V gene encodes CDR1 MNHEY and CDR2 SMNVEV (reference sequence). The CDR3 length is 13 residues. CDR3 in amino acids: CASSFQITDTQYF. The CDR3 nucleotides read TGTGCCAGCAGTTTCCAAATCACAGATACGCAGTATTTT.

This clonotype came up a few times. The V call is TRBV12-3 or TRBV12-4, the J call TRBJ2-3, with 10 bases lining up with TRBD2. Unmatched junction bases numbered 1, after V lost 8 bases and J lost 2 bases. CDR3 size: 13 residues. The DNA of the CDR3 is TGTGCCAGCGGACTAGCGGCCACAGATACGCAGTATTTT. Translating gives CASGLAATDTQYF.